This T cell receptor beta chain was identified during a study of response to subunit inactivated influenza vaccine. The table lists this clonotype with a few counts. Its target is not known. One entry per CDR3 protein results from TCRdb running MiXCR on the RT-PCR reads. The sample comprises about 160,000 distinct CDR3 sequences, approximately 12% of which are singletons, and approximately 35% rests with the top ten. Germline loops: CDR1 DFQATT, CDR2 SNEGSKA (reference sequence). The CDR3 sequence is 15 residues long. V shed 0 bases, J shed 3 bases, and the junction held 7 bases outside the gene matches. General study findings and limits: The authors suggested that every seasonal influenza vaccination recruits few new T cells.

This chain uses TRBV20-1 with TRBJ2-7, with TRBD1 matching 8 bases. The source was CD8+ T cells sorted from PBMCs, collected less than 30 months after vaccination. The sequence derives from a man aged 45 to 70 who received an inactivated influenza vaccine. The CDR3 is CSARDRTGTLYEQYF. The CDR3 bases are TGCAGTGCTAGAGACCGGACAGGGACCCTCTACGAGCAGTACTTC.